These 13 T cell receptor beta chains came from one sample sequenced in a study of regulatory T cells in long-lasting Graves disease. Regarding time point: persistent/refractory GD, antithyroid drugs over 5 years with positive TRAb. With RNA extracted from PBMCs as input, the TCR library was made. Arm-PCR of CDR3 regions and iRepertoire HTBI primers were the basis on which TCR beta libraries were built. TCRdb re-analysed the multiplex PCR reads in MiXCR, keeping a single row per CDR3 protein. This sample has 310,000 or so distinct CDR3 sequences, with 20% to 25% found just once. This material consisted of peripheral blood mononuclear cells (PBMCs), taken when the disease was refractory, from a patient treated with antithyroid drugs. Every receptor here comes from a female donor with Graves disease.

The table lists this clonotype with a count of one. The rearrangement joins TRBV5-5 to TRBJ1-6; D is possibly TRBD1 (5 bases). Trimming removed 0 bases at V and 13 bases at J, with 14 bases between. The length of the CDR3 is 14 residues. From germline, CDR1 is SGHKS and CDR2 YYEKEE (reference sequence). This chain's CDR3 is CASSLEVGTVPLHF. CDR3 DNA sequence: TGTGCCAGCAGCTTGGAGGTGGGGACCGTTCCCCTCCACTTT.

In this sample, this clonotype turned up a few times. V usage is TRBV7-8 and J usage is TRBJ2-7; D call uncertain. The germline gives CDR1 SGHVS, CDR2 FQNEAQ. V lost 2 bases to trimming and J lost 3 bases, with 14 bases between them. The CDR3 has 15 residues. Here the CDR3 reads CASSLFPRYNYEQYF. The CDR3 DNA reads as TGTGCCAGCAGCTTATTCCCGCGGTATAACTACGAGCAGTACTTC.

This clonotype was recorded many times. The genes are TRBV12-3 or TRBV12-4 and TRBJ1-2; D perhaps matches TRBD1 (6 bases). The V end lost 5 bases, the J end lost 10 bases, and 17 bases lay between the germline ends. CDR3 length: 13 amino acids. The CDR3 reads CASSIQGPQDYTF. For the CDR3, the DNA is TGTGCCAGCAGTATTCAGGGGCCGCAAGACTACACCTTC.

As for this clonotype: A much larger clone differs by one base, so this may be a read error. V and J are TRBV7-3 and TRBJ2-5; D is ambiguous. V was clipped by 2 bases and J by 4 bases, with 14 bases between them. Per the germline V gene, CDR1 is SGHTA and CDR2 is FQGTGA. The CDR3 covers 15 residues. The CDR3 loop is CASSLAGTATETQYF. The CDR3, as DNA: TGTGCCAGCAGCTTAGCAGGAACAGCTACAGAGACCCAGTACTTC.

This clonotype showed up just a few times. This chain joins TRBV27 and TRBJ1-5, with no clear D. Trimming removed 4 bases at V and 6 bases at J, with 7 bases between. The CDR3 is 12 residues long. Germline V gene sequence: CDR1 MNHEY, CDR2 SMNVEV (reference sequence). The CDR3 DNA follows: TGTGCCAGCAGTTGGCTGGGTCAGCCCCAGCATTTT. Translated, it gives CASSWLGQPQHF.

In its sample, this clonotype was seen a few times. The chain uses TRBV7-3 and TRBJ2-5, with D possibly called TRBD1 or TRBD2 (5 bases each). The V end was cut by 3 bases, the J end by 4 bases, with 15 bases between. The CDR3 has 15 amino acids. CDR1 SGHTA and CDR2 FQGTGA come from the germline V gene. CDR3 DNA: TGTGCCAGCAGCTTGGAAGCAGGGCTAGCAGAGACCCAGTACTTC. Translation gives CASSLEAGLAETQYF. Looking up the rest from reference TRBV7-3 and TRBJ2-5 gives the full variable domain: GAGVSQTPSNKVTEKGKYVELRCDPISGHTALYWYRQSLGQGPEFLIYFQGTGAADDSGLPNDRFFAVRPEGSVSTLKIQRTERGDSAVYLCASSLEAGLAETQYFGPGTRLLVL.

The chain is built from TRBV20-1 and TRBJ1-5, with 8 bases matching TRBD1. V dropped 0 bases and J dropped 5; count of bases not matched to a gene: 3. Per the germline V gene, CDR1 is DFQATT and CDR2 is SNEGSKA (reference sequence). This CDR3 has 14 residues. CDR3 sequence reads: CSARENRGYQPQHF. In nucleotides, the CDR3 is TGCAGTGCTAGAGAGAACAGGGGGTATCAGCCCCAGCATTTT.

This clonotype was detected ten times or more. In DNA form, the CDR3 reads TGTGCCAGCAGCTTTGACAGTAACACTGAAGCTTTCTTT. It yields the protein CASSFDSNTEAFF. The chain combines TRBV7-2 with TRBJ1-1, with a tentative D call TRBD1 (5 bases). The CDR3 is 13 amino acids. The V gene's germline CDR1 is SGHTA and CDR2 FQGNSA. V gave up 3 bases and J gave up 2 bases, with 7 bases separating them. The whole variable domain, filled in from reference TRBV7-2 and TRBJ1-1, reads GAGVSQSPSNKVTEKGKDVELRCDPISGHTALYWYRQSLGQGLEFLIYFQGNSAPDKSGLPSDRFSAERTGGSVSTLTIQRTQQEDSAVYLCASSFDSNTEAFFGQGTRLTVV.

V and J are TRBV7-2 and TRBJ2-3, with D maybe TRBD1 (5 bases). Per the germline V gene, CDR1 is SGHTA and CDR2 is FQGNSA. V lost 0 bases to trimming and J lost 6 bases, with 7 bases between them. This CDR3 contains 13 residues. CDR3 in DNA: TGTGCCAGCAGCTTAGCGGGGCGGGATACGCAGTATTTT. The encoded protein is CASSLAGRDTQYF.

This chain connects TRBV6-1 to TRBJ2-7, with a tentative D call TRBD1 (6 bases). The germline V and J ends were trimmed by 6 bases and 7 bases, with 22 bases remaining between them. The germline V gene encodes CDR1 MNHNS and CDR2 SASEGT. CDR3 length: 15 residues. The CDR3, as DNA: TGTGCCAGCAGCCGCTCGGGACAATACCGAGGGGAGCAGTACTTC. This sequence encodes CASSRSGQYRGEQYF.

Many counts were recorded for this clonotype. J is TRBJ2-7 and V is TRBV20-1, with 11 bases aligning to TRBD2. This CDR3 is built from 13 residues. Germline V lookup: CDR1 DFQATT, CDR2 SNEGSKA (reference sequence). After removal of 3 bases from V and 4 bases from J, the junction contained 2 bases not matched to a gene. The CDR3 bases are TGCAGTGCTAGCGGGACTAGCGGTTACGAGCAGTACTTC. Encoded protein: CSASGTSGYEQYF.

The gene calls are TRBV27 and TRBJ1-1; D gene uncertain. This CDR3 comprises 12 residues. CDR1 is MNHEY and CDR2 is SMNVEV in the germline V gene (reference sequence). Trimming left V 6 bases short and J 6 bases short, with 11 bases between. This CDR3 reads CASSGSASEAFF. The CDR3 DNA is TGTGCCAGCAGCGGGAGTGCCTCTGAAGCTTTCTTT.

This clonotype was seen many times. This chain links TRBV28 with TRBJ2-7; D may be TRBD2 (6 bases). From germline, CDR1 is MDHEN and CDR2 SYDVKM. The CDR3 is 15 residues long. V lost 2 bases to trimming and J lost 5 bases, with 16 bases between them. The CDR3 region is CASSLMGGAVNEQYF. The DNA of the CDR3 is TGTGCCAGCAGTTTAATGGGGGGAGCAGTAAACGAGCAGTACTTC.